Below, one TCR beta chain is given with its context. Antigen: not known. Authors' methods: The detection floor for productive clonotype frequency was 2.59 x 10-5. Profiling relied on immunoSEQ multiplex PCR, and the TCRdb table lists in-frame clones only, not all of them. That table supplies the V and J calls and clone size; D and trimming were determined from the DNA. The table shows 25,000 to 35,000 clones, with approximately 79% occurring only once. The germline V gene has CDR1 SGHRS and CDR2 YFSETQ. Trimming left V 2 bases short and J 1 base short, with 12 bases between. This CDR3 has 15 residues. These data originate in a study of STAT5B mutations in CD4+ large granular lymphocyte leukemia. Overall study context: Among healthy donors, a particular HLA allele went with more CDR3 'QG' motifs.

The study's findings and limits: TRBV06-family usage was enriched in top patient clones (8/27) versus controls (2/35).

The sequenced material came from CD4+ T cells from blood buffy coats. The sequence was collected from a human donor in good health. V gene TRBV5-1 combines with J gene TRBJ1-1; perhaps TRBD1 as D (6 bases). CDR3 residues: CASSLNRVGNTEAFF. The CDR3 DNA sequence: TGCGCCAGCAGCTTAAACAGGGTTGGGAACACTGAAGCTTTCTTT.